This T cell receptor (beta chain) came from a study of T cells in localized non-small cell lung cancer (dated by TCRdb to 2020 to 2021). For the wider study: T cell repertoires of 200 to 250 early-stage NSCLC patients were analyzed, with tumors being compared against uninvolved tumor-adjacent lungs. The cohort comprised roughly 220 treatment-naïve NSCLC patients with resected, localized lung tumors. The mean age of the NSCLC patients was under 70 years, with about 130 men and around 99 women.

The immunoSEQ Assay was used to sequence TCR beta CDR3 regions from DNA. The published analysis was carried out like this. T cell density was computed as TCR beta template counts normalized to usable DNA estimated by amplifying housekeeping genes. The preseqR package was used to estimate richness by extrapolating to 400,000 templates for PBMC samples and to 120,000 templates for tissue samples. Clonality was defined by subtracting Pielou's evenness from one. Tissue-enriched TCRs were identified through differential abundance testing performed on productive amino-acid clonotypes, with a minimum total count of 5 and an alpha of 0.1. Repertoire overlap between compartments was quantified with the Jaccard Index and Morisita Overlap Index. GLIPH grouped TCR beta CDR3s together with public tetramer-defined viral CDR3s, and a viral motif had to include at least three viral sequences and also show V-gene enrichment. TCRdb re-hosts the immuneACCESS table, in-frame sequences only. Its copies lack some clones; in the studies checked, an unresolved V gene accounts for under half of them, and the cause for the rest is not known. The V and J calls and clone size were taken over from that table, and D and trimming were inferred from the DNA. Recorded for this sample are approximately 30,000 clones; 80% to 95% of them occurred a single time. The top ten clonotypes cover about 10% of the sample.

For CDR1 and CDR2, the germline V gene lists MDHEN and SYDVKM. A distance of 22 bases separates the germline ends of V and J, which lose 10 bases and 6 bases respectively. From the cysteine up to the phenylalanine, the CDR3 has a length of 15 residues. Only the CDR3 region is kept as DNA, spanning 45 bases read in frame from base 1. At diagnosis, tumor, uninvolved tumor-adjacent lung and peripheral blood were collected and then preserved as a mix of FFPE and fresh-frozen material. For TCR repertoire profiling, blood samples were analyzed as peripheral blood mononuclear cells. As to this clone: The antigen it binds to is not known. No much larger clone is present one base from it, and per-base qualities are unavailable.

The full study reports these points: Higher T cell density in blood was associated with longer overall survival, whereas higher clonality in adjacent lung was associated with shorter survival. Because multi-region tumor sequencing was not performed, intratumor heterogeneity could not be ruled out. A median of about 61 of the top 100 tumor clones turned up in the paired uninvolved adjacent lung, and 25 to 35 of those clones also ranked among the top 100 of that same adjacent lung. Since the design was exploratory, TCR variables were selected using unadjusted p-values with no false-discovery rate correction. Uninvolved tumor-adjacent lung showed the highest T cell clonality, higher than tumor, which suggests more focused antigenic responses in the uninvolved tumor-adjacent lung.

Recombination joined TRBV28 with TRBJ1-5; the D gene is possibly TRBD1, with 6 bases matching. Material: peripheral blood mononuclear cells, obtained before any cancer treatment. This sequence originates from a female donor at least 60 years old with stage II lung adenocarcinoma. Read as DNA, the sequence is TGTGCCACAGGACTACAGGGTGGGTGGTCTCAGCCCCAGCATTTT. The encoded protein is CATGLQGGWSQPQHF. When the CDR3 is completed using the reference TRBV28 and TRBJ1-5 genes on either side, the full variable domain is DVKVTQSSRYLVKRTGEKVFLECVQDMDHENMFWYRQDPGLGLRLIYFSYDVKMKEKGDIPEGYSVSREKKERFSLILESASTNQTSMYLCATGLQGGWSQPQHFGDGTRLSIL.